The 6 T cell receptor beta chains below were found in one sample sequenced in a study of blood T cell repertoires in COVID-19. TCRdb's table, derived via immunoSEQ multiplex PCR, lists solely in-frame clones and lacks some. The sample includes about 38,000 clones, approximately 90% of them seen just once. The source material was peripheral blood. All receptors derive from a man between 60 and 75 years old with COVID-19, enrolled during active disease.

A single count supports this clone. The rearrangement links TRBV6-5 to TRBJ1-5; no clear D. Germline V lookup: CDR1 MNHEY, CDR2 SVGAGI. Trimming cost V 2 bases and J 9 bases, with 11 bases left between them. The CDR3 has 13 amino acids. The CDR3: CASSYGLTSPQHF. The CDR3 DNA reads TGTGCCAGCAGTTACGGACTTACTTCGCCCCAGCATTTT.

The chain combines TRBV11-3 with TRBJ2-1, with TRBD2 matching 8 bases. There are 13 residues in the CDR3. The J segment lost 12 bases and the V segment lost 1 base, leaving 5 bases of the junction unmatched. Per germline, CDR1 SGHNT and CDR2 YENEEA. The CDR3 region is CASSLGAREGQFF. CDR3 DNA: TGTGCCAGCAGCTTAGGGGCACGGGAGGGGCAGTTCTTC.

V and J are TRBV13 and TRBJ2-3; TRBD2 matches at 9 bases. CDR3 size: 15 residues. V shed 1 base and J 4 bases; nucleotides not matched to a gene: 3. Germline V gene lookup returns CDR1 PRHDT and CDR2 FYEKMQ (reference sequence). This chain's CDR3 is CASSLEGLAPDTQYF. CDR3 sequence (DNA): TGTGCCAGCAGCTTAGAGGGACTAGCCCCAGATACGCAGTATTTT.

The chain combines TRBV5-6 with TRBJ2-7; D perhaps matches TRBD1 (5 bases). The V end lost 0 bases, the J end lost 3 bases, and 13 bases lay between the germline ends. The CDR3 totals 15 residues. CDR1 is SGHDT, CDR2 YYEEEE, per germline. CDR3 amino acids: CASSLVYRSDYEQYF. DNA of the CDR3: TGTGCCAGCAGCTTGGTATACAGGTCGGACTACGAGCAGTACTTC.

The chain couples TRBV19 to TRBJ1-5; the D gene is possibly TRBD1 (6 bases). Per germline, CDR1 LNHDA and CDR2 SQIVND (reference sequence). The CDR3 is 17 amino acids. V shed 1 base and J shed 1 base, with 14 bases lying between them. CDR3 amino acids: CASSIGPRGISNQPQHF. CDR3 in DNA: TGTGCCAGTAGTATAGGGCCGAGGGGGATCAGCAATCAGCCCCAGCATTTT.

This clone came up a few times. This rearrangement joins TRBV9 to TRBJ1-2; TRBD1 is a possible D gene (6 bases). V gave up 0 bases and J gave up 4 bases, with 10 bases separating them. This CDR3 comprises 14 residues. Per germline, CDR1 SGDLS and CDR2 YYNGEE. CDR3 loop: CASSVGDTSYGYTF. CDR3 sequence (DNA): TGTGCCAGCAGCGTAGGGGACACAAGCTATGGCTACACCTTC.